One and the same sample provided the 25 T cell receptor beta chains below, sequenced in a study of T cells in localized non-small cell lung cancer. Profiled with immunoSEQ multiplex PCR; TCRdb holds only in-frame clones, not every one. The table shows tens of thousands of clones, with 86% occurring only once. Sequences were derived from peripheral blood, sampled before any cancer treatment. Every receptor here comes from a woman aged 35-75 years with stage I lung adenocarcinoma.

The chain combines TRBV5-4 with TRBJ2-7; D uncertain. In germline, CDR1 is SGHNT, CDR2 YYREEE (reference sequence). The CDR3 has 14 residues. The V end lost 5 bases, the J end lost 1 base, and 13 bases lay between the germline ends. Here the CDR3 reads CASSPGPASYEQYF. The CDR3 DNA reads as TGTGCCAGCAGTCCCGGGCCGGCATCCTACGAGCAGTACTTC.

The CDR3 sequence: CASSYGSEQNTQYF. The CDR3 nucleotides read TGCGCCAGCAGCTATGGGTCCGAACAAAATACGCAGTATTTT. The chain has TRBV5-1 and TRBJ2-3; no clear D gene. V was cut by 3 bases and J by 7 bases, with 15 bases left in between. The CDR3 loop spans 14 amino acids. In germline, CDR1 is SGHRS, CDR2 YFSETQ.

The gene calls are TRBV11-3 and TRBJ2-7, with D perhaps given as TRBD1 or TRBD2 (7 bases each). The CDR3 has 15 amino acids. The germline gives CDR1 SGHNT, CDR2 YENEEA. With 2 bases removed from V and 3 bases from J, the gap between germline ends came to 14 bases. Here the CDR3 reads CASSLSSGGVYEQYF. CDR3 nucleotide sequence: TGTGCCAGCAGCTTAAGTTCAGGGGGGGTCTACGAGCAGTACTTC.

The chain joins TRBV6-9 to TRBJ1-1, with D possibly being TRBD1 (6 bases). Per germline, CDR1 MNHGY and CDR2 SVAAGI. V lost 7 bases, J lost 0 bases, and 9 bases lay in between. The CDR3 extends over 13 amino acids. The CDR3 DNA sequence: TGTGCCAGCACGGGACACCTGAACACTGAAGCTTTCTTT. Translation gives CASTGHLNTEAFF.

This sequence joins TRBV2 and TRBJ1-1; D is unresolved. The V end was cut by 4 bases, the J end by 0 bases, with 9 bases between. Germline V gene sequence: CDR1 SNHLY, CDR2 FYNNEI. CDR3 length: 14 amino acids. DNA for the CDR3: TGTGCCAGCAGTGTTCGGCAGCTGAACACTGAAGCTTTCTTT. As protein: CASSVRQLNTEAFF.

The chain has TRBV7-3 and TRBJ2-3, with unresolved D. CDR1 and CDR2 from the germline V gene are SGHTA and FQGTGA. The CDR3 is 13 amino acids. Trimming removed 2 bases at V and 5 bases at J, with 8 bases between. CDR3 bases: TGTGCCAGCAGCTTAGGGGTGATAGATACGCAGTATTTT. Amino acid sequence: CASSLGVIDTQYF.

The CDR3 DNA reads as TGTGCCACCACTAGACAGGGGGTTAACATTCAGTACTTC. Translation: CATTRQGVNIQYF. V and J are TRBV5-8 and TRBJ2-4; 9 bases are shared with TRBD1. V shed 9 bases, J shed 7 bases, and the junction held 8 bases outside the gene matches. There are 13 residues in the CDR3. Germline assignment: CDR1 SGHTS and CDR2 YDEGEE.

The chain carries TRBV7-6 and TRBJ1-6; TRBD1 agrees at 8 bases. CDR1 and CDR2 (germline): SGHVS, FNYEAQ. The V gene end was trimmed by 1 base and the J gene end by 6 bases; junction bases not matched to a gene: 2. The CDR3 spans 15 residues. CDR3 sequence reads: CASSLGQGANSPLHF. Written as DNA, the CDR3 is TGTGCCAGCAGCTTAGGGCAGGGGGCTAATTCACCCCTCCACTTT. Using reference TRBV7-6 and TRBJ1-6 for the parts outside the CDR3, the full variable domain is GAGVSQSPRYKVTKRGQDVALRCDPISGHVSLYWYRQALGQGPEFLTYFNYEAQQDKSGLPNDRFSAERPEGSISTLTIQRTEQRDSAMYRCASSLGQGANSPLHFGNGTRLTVT.

The chain joins TRBV7-2 to TRBJ2-2, with D possibly being TRBD1 (6 bases). The CDR3 totals 14 residues. CDR1 and CDR2 from the germline V gene are SGHTA and FQGNSA. With 3 bases removed from V and 6 bases from J, the gap between germline ends came to 11 bases. This CDR3 reads CASSLASGAGELFF. The CDR3 DNA sequence: TGTGCCAGCAGCTTGGCGTCAGGGGCCGGGGAGCTGTTTTTT.

This clone was seen more than once but under ten times. The V gene is TRBV7-9, the J gene TRBJ2-3, with 10 bases matching TRBD2. This CDR3 has 15 residues. V trimming: 4 bases; J trimming: 3 bases; junction bases outside the gene matches: 4. The germline V gene has CDR1 SEHNR and CDR2 FQNEAQ (reference sequence). The CDR3 loop is CASSSSGGATDTQYF. CDR3 nucleotides: TGTGCCAGCAGCTCCAGCGGGGGGGCTACAGATACGCAGTATTTT. Filled out from reference TRBV7-9 and TRBJ2-3, the complete variable domain reads DTGVSQNPRHKITKRGQNVTFRCDPISEHNRLYWYRQTLGQGPEFLTYFQNEAQLEKSRLLSDRFSAERPKGSFSTLEIQRTEQGDSAMYLCASSSSGGATDTQYFGPGTRLTVL.

This chain joins TRBV29-1 and TRBJ1-1, with D possibly TRBD1 on 6 matching bases. Between the trimmed V and J ends, which lost 1 base and 5 bases, there was a span of 14 bases. Germline CDR1 is SQVTM and CDR2 is ANQGSEA. The CDR3 is made up of 14 amino acids. The CDR3 region is CSVEGFQGQTEAFF. CDR3 bases: TGCAGCGTTGAAGGGTTCCAGGGGCAGACTGAAGCTTTCTTT.

The chain links TRBV6-4 to TRBJ2-3, with 9 bases fitting TRBD2. Germline values: CDR1 MRHNA, CDR2 SNTAGT. This CDR3 region has 15 residues. Trimming cost V 0 bases and J 4 bases; bases outside gene matches: 2. CDR3 bases: TGTGCCAGCAGTGACTCGCGGGGGGGCCCAGATACGCAGTATTTT. Amino acids: CASSDSRGGPDTQYF.

The chain recombines TRBV28 with TRBJ2-7, with D perhaps matching TRBD2 (5 bases). Germline V CDR1 and CDR2: MDHEN, SYDVKM. The CDR3 spans 14 residues. V lost 8 bases and J lost 0, with 14 bases in between. This CDR3 is CASLNRGSSYEQYF. DNA of the CDR3: TGTGCCAGCCTAAACCGAGGGAGCTCCTACGAGCAGTACTTC.

V usage is TRBV12-2 and J usage is TRBJ2-3; TRBD2 reflects the table's D call only, with no check against the DNA. TRBV12-2 is an annotated pseudogene. The CDR3 spans 14 residues. The chain's CDR3 is CASRLPPIQATQYF. The CDR3 region has the DNA TGTGCAAGTCGCTTGCCACCCATCCAAGCTACGCAGTATTTT.

The chain is built from TRBV4-3 and TRBJ2-3; D gene unclear. Per the germline V gene, CDR1 is LGHNA and CDR2 is YSLEER. The CDR3 length is 14 residues. The V end lost 2 bases, the J end lost 5 bases, and 11 bases lay between the germline ends. The CDR3 coding sequence is TGCGCCAGCAGCCAAATCTTGACGGAAGATACGCAGTATTTT. Translation gives CASSQILTEDTQYF.

This clone has only a few counts. The chain combines TRBV7-9 with TRBJ2-3; D tentatively reads TRBD1 or TRBD2 (5 bases each). With 5 bases removed from V and 0 bases from J, the gap between germline ends came to 9 bases. This CDR3 has 14 residues. From germline, CDR1 is SEHNR and CDR2 FQNEAQ (reference sequence). The CDR3 region is CASSGGWSTDTQYF. The CDR3 region has the DNA TGTGCCAGCAGCGGGGGTTGGAGCACAGATACGCAGTATTTT.

This CDR3 is CAISLSGGEETQYF. DNA of the CDR3: TGTGCCATCAGTCTTAGCGGGGGAGAGGAGACCCAGTACTTC. This chain links TRBV10-3 with TRBJ2-5, with 9 positions matching TRBD2. CDR3 length: 14 residues. CDR1 and CDR2 from the germline V gene are ENHRY and SYGVKD. With 5 bases clipped from V and 5 bases from J, the junction kept 6 bases outside the gene matches.

V and J are TRBV28 and TRBJ2-2, with a weak D call TRBD1 (5 bases). The CDR3 totals 13 residues. The V end lost 6 bases, the J end lost 2 bases, and 7 bases lay between the germline ends. Germline CDR1 MDHEN, CDR2 SYDVKM. The CDR3 DNA follows: TGTGCCAGCAGAACAGGCAACACCGGGGAGCTGTTTTTT. It encodes CASRTGNTGELFF.

The chain carries TRBV7-2 and TRBJ2-3; maybe TRBD2 (5 bases). The V end lost 3 bases, the J end lost 0 bases, and 10 bases lay between the germline ends. CDR1 SGHTA and CDR2 FQGNSA come from the germline V gene. The CDR3 covers 15 residues. The DNA for the CDR3 is TGTGCCAGCAGCTTGGACTTTGCTAGCACAGATACGCAGTATTTT. Translating it yields CASSLDFASTDTQYF.

This chain connects TRBV11-3 to TRBJ2-1, with 7 bases fitting TRBD2. The CDR3 extends over 18 amino acids. Losses at the gene ends were 0 bases for V and 3 bases for J; bases not matched to a gene: 11. CDR1 is SGHNT and CDR2 is YENEEA in the germline V gene. CDR3 amino acids: CASSLDWLAGFNYNEQFF. DNA for the CDR3: TGTGCCAGCAGCTTAGATTGGTTAGCGGGTTTCAACTACAATGAGCAGTTCTTC.

The chain joins TRBV11-2 to TRBJ1-1; weak D call: TRBD1 (6 bases). The CDR3 contains 15 residues. The V and J ends lost 3 bases and 1 base respectively, with 12 bases between them. CDR1 SGHAT and CDR2 FQNNGV come from the germline V gene. This chain's CDR3 is CASSFTGTKNTEAFF. CDR3 bases: TGTGCCAGCAGCTTCACGGGGACAAAGAACACTGAAGCTTTCTTT.

The chain employs TRBV4-3 and TRBJ1-4, with D unresolved. Germline V gene data show CDR1 as LGHNA and CDR2 as YSLEER. The CDR3 contains 16 residues. V was cut by 0 bases and J by 7 bases, with 15 bases left in between. CDR3: CASSQDGRARAEKLFF. The CDR3 DNA sequence: TGCGCCAGCAGCCAAGATGGGCGGGCCCGGGCTGAAAAACTGTTTTTT.

This rearrangement joins TRBV4-2 to TRBJ1-6; no definite D call. The CDR3 has 16 amino acids. The V end lost 4 bases, the J end lost 7 bases, and 17 bases lay between the germline ends. Germline lookup yields CDR1 LGHNA and CDR2 YNFKEQ. The chain's CDR3 is CASSRYRGESNSPLHF. The CDR3 DNA follows: TGTGCCAGCAGCCGATACCGGGGAGAGAGCAATTCACCCCTCCACTTT.

This chain connects TRBV4-3 to TRBJ2-5; 7 bases fit TRBD2. This CDR3 comprises 15 residues. In germline, CDR1 is LGHNA, CDR2 YSLEER. After removal of 4 bases from V and 5 bases from J, the junction contained 10 bases not matched to a gene. The CDR3 sequence: CASSRYGGTTETQYF. The DNA of the CDR3 is TGCGCCAGCAGCCGCTACGGAGGGACTACTGAGACCCAGTACTTC.

The chain has TRBV18 and TRBJ1-2; 8 bases are a match to TRBD1. CDR1 and CDR2 from the germline V gene are KGHSH and LQKENI. The CDR3 is 13 amino acids. Trimming at V came to 2 bases and at J to 8 bases, leaving 4 bases not matched to a gene. The CDR3 coding sequence is TGTGCCAGCTCACCAGACAGGGGTTACGGCTACACCTTC. This gives the protein CASSPDRGYGYTF.